This T cell receptor beta chain was captured in a study of cytomegalovirus exposure and HLA in healthy donors. Trimming shortened V by 6 bases and J by 2 bases, and 4 bases separated the two germline ends. From germline, CDR1 is SNHLY and CDR2 FYNNEI. The CDR3 covers 11 residues. Study-level results: The only immune exposure information that was available was CMV serostatus.

The PCR contained 60 Vbeta and 13 Jbeta primers. Assay: immunoSEQ multiplex PCR; the TCRdb copy retains only in-frame clones and omits some. The sample has some 90,000 clones, roughly four fifths seen once. In this sample, this clone turned up a few times. Antigen specificity is unknown. The source material was PBMCs. This TCR was recovered from a young man in good health and CMV-seronegative. The chain couples TRBV2 to TRBJ2-5, with D hard to call. CDR3 protein: CASRLQETQYF. In nucleotides, the CDR3 is TGTGCCAGCAGGCTACAAGAGACCCAGTACTTC.